This T cell receptor (beta chain) is drawn from a study of T cell repertoires in cytomegalovirus infection. Study background: Public TCR beta signatures indicated both CMV infection and matching HLA type. Study observations and caveats: HLA-C-restricted CMV-specific TCR beta clonotypes prevailed in the ex vivo response.

Trimming removed 1 base at V and 8 bases at J, with 20 bases between. The CDR3 length is 17 residues. Germline V gene lookup returns CDR1 SGHDN and CDR2 FVKESK. This clonotype was seen more than once but under ten times. Its antigen is unknown. MiXCR, run by TCRdb on the reads, gives a single entry per CDR3 protein. The sample yields roughly 760,000 distinct CDR3 sequences, 35% to 45% seen once. The TCR was taken from a human donor in good health (CMV status not recorded). Some clones in this sample may be carry-over from other donors' samples. The specimen was PBMCs. The V and J genes are TRBV14 and TRBJ1-4; no firm D call. The CDR3 spells CASSQVPSRSAYEKLFF. CDR3 coding DNA: TGTGCCAGCAGCCAAGTTCCATCCCGATCGGCTTACGAAAAACTGTTTTTT. The full variable domain, in which reference TRBV14 and TRBJ1-4 provide the parts outside the CDR3, is EAGVTQFPSHSVIEKGQTVTLRCDPISGHDNLYWYRRVMGKEIKFLLHFVKESKQDESGMPNNRFLAERTGGTYSTLKVQPAELEDSGVYFCASSQVPSRSAYEKLFFGSGTQLSVL.